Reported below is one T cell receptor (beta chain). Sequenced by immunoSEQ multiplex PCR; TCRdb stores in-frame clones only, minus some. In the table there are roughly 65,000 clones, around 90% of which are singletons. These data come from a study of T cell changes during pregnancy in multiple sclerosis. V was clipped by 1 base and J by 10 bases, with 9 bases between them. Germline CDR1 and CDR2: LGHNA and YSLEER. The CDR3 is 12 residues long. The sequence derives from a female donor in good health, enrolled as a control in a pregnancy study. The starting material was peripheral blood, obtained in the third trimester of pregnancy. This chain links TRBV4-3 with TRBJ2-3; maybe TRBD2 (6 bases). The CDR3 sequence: CASSQGASAQYF. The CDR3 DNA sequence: TGCGCCAGCAGCCAAGGGGCTAGCGCGCAGTATTTT.